Below, one TCR beta chain is given with its context. This specimen belongs to a study of T cells of healthy individuals. TCRdb redid the calling of the 5' RACE reads with MiXCR, one entry per CDR3 protein. The sample lists 60,000 to 80,000 distinct CDR3 sequences; roughly 15% were seen once. This CDR3 contains 13 residues. The germline CDR1 and CDR2 sequences are SEHNR and FQNEAQ (reference sequence). With 10 bases clipped from V and 4 bases from J, the junction kept 7 bases outside the gene matches. V gene TRBV7-9 combines with J gene TRBJ1-1; 9 bases line up with TRBD1. The sequence was obtained from a human donor in good health. This chain's CDR3 is CATKQGASTEAFF. CDR3 nucleotide sequence: TGTGCCACGAAACAGGGGGCGAGCACTGAAGCTTTCTTT.